This is a list of T cell receptor beta chains from one sample in a study of blood T cell repertoires in COVID-19. TCRdb keeps only in-frame clones here, not all; method: immunoSEQ multiplex PCR. Found here are some 130,000 clones, 86% of them singletons; the top ten hold about an eighth. Material for sequencing was peripheral blood. The receptors stem from a woman in her seventies with COVID-19, enrolled during active disease. The CDR3 runs from the conserved cysteine through the conserved F or W. A D gene is named only where the DNA matches it firmly. The size of a clone is reported for some rows only, either as once, few or many, or as a class for expanded clones.

- few TRBJ2-7 TRBV13 TGTGCCAGCAGCCCCTATGGTAGCTCCTACGAGCAGTACTTC CASSPYGSSYEQYF
TRBD1 - TRBJ1-2 TRBV5-1 TGCGCCAGCAGCTTGATAGGGACAGGGGACCTCGGGGGCTACACCTTC CASSLIGTGDLGGYTF
TRBD1 - TRBJ1-4 TRBV11-2 TGTGCCAGCAGCTTTAACAGGGGTGCTAATGAAAAACTGTTTTTT CASSFNRGANEKLFF
TRBD1 - TRBJ1-2 TRBV5-6 TGTGCCAGCAGTACAGGGGGCGACTATGGCTACACCTTC CASSTGGDYGYTF
TRBD1 - TRBJ1-5 TRBV27 TGTGCCAGCAGGCGGGTAGGGACAGACACCAATCAGCCCCAGCATTTT CASRRVGTDTNQPQHF
TRBD1 - TRBJ1-4 TRBV7-9 TGTGCCAGCAGCCTACGGGACAGGGGCCCGATTAATGAAAAACTGTTTTTT CASSLRDRGPINEKLFF
TRBD1 - TRBJ2-7 TRBV5-1 TGCGCCAGCAGCTTGGTTGGGACAGGGACCTACGAGCAGTACTTC CASSLVGTGTYEQYF
TRBD1 - TRBJ1-6 TRBV11-2 TGTGCCAGCAGCCCGAGGGGGCCACCCCTCCACTTT CASSPRGPPLHF
TRBD2 - TRBJ2-1 TRBV3-1/TRBV3-2 TGTGCCAGCAGCCAAGATCTACTAGCGGGGTCTATCTTC CASSQDLLAGSIF
TRBD1 - TRBJ1-5 TRBV5-6 TGTGCCAGCAGCGGAGGGACAGGGGATAGCAATCAGCCCCAGCATTTT CASSGGTGDSNQPQHF
TRBD2 - TRBJ2-7 TRBV10-2 TGCGCCAGCGGGGGACTAGCGGGGGTCCCCTACGAGCAGTACTTC CASGGLAGVPYEQYF
TRBD1 - TRBJ1-2 TRBV6-5 TGTGCCAGCAGAACCGGGACAGGGAGGGGTGGCTACACCTTC CASRTGTGRGGYTF
TRBD2 - TRBJ2-4 TRBV9 TGTGCCAGCAGCCCCCGGACTAGCGGGGTGTCAGGTGGATCCAAAAACATTCAGTACTTC CASSPRTSGVSGGSKNIQYF
TRBD1 - TRBJ2-2 TRBV5-1 TGCGCCAGCAGCCTGGGACAGGGGACCGGGGAGCTGTTTTTT CASSLGQGTGELFF
TRBD1 - TRBJ2-3 TRBV27 TGTGCCAGCAGTTTATACCCGGGACAGGGGAAGGATACGCAGTATTTT CASSLYPGQGKDTQYF
TRBD1 - TRBJ1-1 TRBV6-5 TGTGCCAGCAGCTACAGGGGTAGTGGCGCTGAAGCTTTCTTT CASSYRGSGAEAFF
TRBD1 - TRBJ2-7 TRBV7-9 TGTGCCAGCAGCTCGGGAAGGACAGGGCTCGACGAGCAGTACTTC CASSSGRTGLDEQYF
TRBD1 few TRBJ1-2 TRBV3-1/TRBV3-2 TGTGCCAGCAGCCAGGGACAGGAAGTAGGTGGCTACACCTTC CASSQGQEVGGYTF
- - TRBJ2-1 TRBV5-6 TGTGCCAGCAGCTTGATGGGGGCGGGGGATGAGCAGTTCTTC CASSLMGAGDEQFF
- few TRBJ2-1 TRBV4-1 TGCGCCAGCAGCCAAGTCGATCGGAATGAGCAGTTCTTC CASSQVDRNEQFF
- - TRBJ2-5 TRBV6-2/TRBV6-3 TGTGCCAGCAGTTACTGGGCCCCGGAGACCCAGTACTTC CASSYWAPETQYF
- once TRBJ2-2 TRBV5-1 TGCGCCAGCAGCGCCACGACTCAAACCGGGGAGCTGTTTTTT CASSATTQTGELFF
- - TRBJ2-5 TRBV19 TGTGCCAGTAGAAGGACAGAAGAAGAGACCCAGTACTTC CASRRTEEETQYF
- - TRBJ2-1 TRBV7-2 TGTGCCAGCAGCTTAGTTAGCAGCTACAATGAGCAGTTCTTC CASSLVSSYNEQFF
TRBD1 - TRBJ1-2 TRBV10-3 TGTGCCATCAGTGCCGGGACAGGGGTTGCCGTGAATGGCTACACCTTC CAISAGTGVAVNGYTF
- few TRBJ1-1 TRBV30 TGTGCCTCAGGGCGGGAGAACACTGAAGCTTTCTTT CASGRENTEAFF